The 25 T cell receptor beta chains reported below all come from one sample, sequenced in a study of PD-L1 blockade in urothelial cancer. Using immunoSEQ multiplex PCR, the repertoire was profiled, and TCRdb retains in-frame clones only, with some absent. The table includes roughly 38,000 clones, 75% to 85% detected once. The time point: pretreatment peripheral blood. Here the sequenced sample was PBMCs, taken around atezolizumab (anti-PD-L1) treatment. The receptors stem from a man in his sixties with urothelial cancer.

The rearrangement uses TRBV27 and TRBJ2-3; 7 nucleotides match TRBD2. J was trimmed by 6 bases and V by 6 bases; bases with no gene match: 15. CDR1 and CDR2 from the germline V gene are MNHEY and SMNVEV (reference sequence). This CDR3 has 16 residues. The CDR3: CASSLGSGVGLDTQYF. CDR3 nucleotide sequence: TGTGCCAGCAGCCTGGGAAGCGGGGTCGGCTTGGATACGCAGTATTTT.

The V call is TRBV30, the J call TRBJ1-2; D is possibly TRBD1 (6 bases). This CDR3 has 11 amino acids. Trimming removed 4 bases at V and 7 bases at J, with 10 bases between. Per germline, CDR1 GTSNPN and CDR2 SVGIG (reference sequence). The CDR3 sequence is CAWKPRGGYTF. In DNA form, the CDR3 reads TGTGCCTGGAAACCCAGGGGTGGCTACACCTTC.

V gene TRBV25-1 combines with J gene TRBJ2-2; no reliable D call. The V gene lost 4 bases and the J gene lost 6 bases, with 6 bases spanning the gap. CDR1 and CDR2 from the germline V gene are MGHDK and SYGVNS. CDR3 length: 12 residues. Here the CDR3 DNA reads TGTGCCAGCAGTGCTCCTTCCGGGGAGCTGTTTTTT. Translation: CASSAPSGELFF.

The CDR3 DNA is TGTGCCAGCAGCTTAGGGGACAGAGGATACGAGCAGTACTTC. This translates into CASSLGDRGYEQYF. J is TRBJ2-7 and V is TRBV13; the D gene is possibly TRBD1 (6 bases). CDR3 size: 14 residues. CDR1 is PRHDT, CDR2 FYEKMQ, per germline (reference sequence). V lost 0 bases, J lost 4 bases, and 10 bases lay in between.

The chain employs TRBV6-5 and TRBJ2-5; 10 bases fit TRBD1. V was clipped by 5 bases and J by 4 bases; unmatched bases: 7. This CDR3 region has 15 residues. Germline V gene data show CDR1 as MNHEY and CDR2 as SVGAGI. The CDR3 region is CASSTDRGQGETQYF. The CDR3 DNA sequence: TGTGCCAGCAGTACAGACAGGGGGCAAGGAGAGACCCAGTACTTC.

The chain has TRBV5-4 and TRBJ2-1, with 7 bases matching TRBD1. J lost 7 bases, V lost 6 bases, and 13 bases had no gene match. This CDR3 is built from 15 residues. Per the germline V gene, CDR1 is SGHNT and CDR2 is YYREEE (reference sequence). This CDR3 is CASTTGLQGTNEQFF. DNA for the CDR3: TGTGCCAGCACCACCGGCCTACAGGGGACGAATGAGCAGTTCTTC.

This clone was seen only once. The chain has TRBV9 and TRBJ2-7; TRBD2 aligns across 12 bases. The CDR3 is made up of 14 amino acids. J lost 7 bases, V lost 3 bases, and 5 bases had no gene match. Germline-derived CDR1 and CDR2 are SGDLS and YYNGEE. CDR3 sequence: CASSASGGVGEQYF. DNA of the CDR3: TGTGCCAGCAGCGCTAGCGGGGGGGTGGGAGAGCAGTACTTC.

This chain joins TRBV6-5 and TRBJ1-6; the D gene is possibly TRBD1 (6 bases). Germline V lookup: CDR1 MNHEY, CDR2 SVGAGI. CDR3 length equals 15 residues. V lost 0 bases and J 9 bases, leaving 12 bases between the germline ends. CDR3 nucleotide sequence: TGTGCCAGCAGTTACTCGGGGGGGGCCATTTCACCCCTCCACTTT. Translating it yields CASSYSGGAISPLHF.

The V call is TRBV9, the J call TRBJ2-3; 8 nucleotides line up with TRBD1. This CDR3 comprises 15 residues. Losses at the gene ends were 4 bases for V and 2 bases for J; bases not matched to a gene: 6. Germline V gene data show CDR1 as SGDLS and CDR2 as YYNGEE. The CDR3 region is CASSPGGTFTDTQYF. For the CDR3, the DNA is TGTGCCAGCAGCCCAGGGGGCACCTTCACAGATACGCAGTATTTT. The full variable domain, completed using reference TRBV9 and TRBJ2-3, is DSGVTQTPKHLITATGQRVTLRCSPRSGDLSVYWYQQSLDQGLQFLIQYYNGEERAKGNILERFSAQQFPDLHSELNLSSLELGDSALYFCASSPGGTFTDTQYFGPGTRLTVL.

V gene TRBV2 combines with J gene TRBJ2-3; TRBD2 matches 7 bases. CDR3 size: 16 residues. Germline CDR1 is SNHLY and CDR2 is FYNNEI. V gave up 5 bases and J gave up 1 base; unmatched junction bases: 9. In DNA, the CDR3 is TGTGCCAGCAGTTCACTTCAGGGAGGGGGCACAGATACGCAGTATTTT. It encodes CASSSLQGGGTDTQYF. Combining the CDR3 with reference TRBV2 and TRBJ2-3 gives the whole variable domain EPEVTQTPSHQVTQMGQEVILRCVPISNHLYFYWYRQILGQKVEFLVSFYNNEISEKSEIFDDQFSVERPDGSNFTLKIRSTKLEDSAMYFCASSSLQGGGTDTQYFGPGTRLTVL.

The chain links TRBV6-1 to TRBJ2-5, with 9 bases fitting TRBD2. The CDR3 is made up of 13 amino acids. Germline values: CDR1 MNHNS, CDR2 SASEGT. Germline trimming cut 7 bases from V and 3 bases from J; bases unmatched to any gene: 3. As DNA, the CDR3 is TGTGCCAGCATGGCTAGCGGGGAAGAGACCCAGTACTTC. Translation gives CASMASGEETQYF.

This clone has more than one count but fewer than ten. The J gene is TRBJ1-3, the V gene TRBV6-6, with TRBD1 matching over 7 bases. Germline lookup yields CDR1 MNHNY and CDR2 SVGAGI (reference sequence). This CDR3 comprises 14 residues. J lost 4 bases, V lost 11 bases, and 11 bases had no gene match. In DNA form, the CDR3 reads TGTGCCGCCCAAAACAGGGGCCCGGGAAACACCATATATTTT. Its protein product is CAAQNRGPGNTIYF.

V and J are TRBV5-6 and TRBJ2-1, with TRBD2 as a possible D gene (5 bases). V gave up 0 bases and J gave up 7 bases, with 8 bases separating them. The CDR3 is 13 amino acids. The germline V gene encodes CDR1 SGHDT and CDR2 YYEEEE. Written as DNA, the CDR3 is TGTGCCAGCAGCTTGGGGACTGCAAATGAGCAGTTCTTC. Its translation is CASSLGTANEQFF.

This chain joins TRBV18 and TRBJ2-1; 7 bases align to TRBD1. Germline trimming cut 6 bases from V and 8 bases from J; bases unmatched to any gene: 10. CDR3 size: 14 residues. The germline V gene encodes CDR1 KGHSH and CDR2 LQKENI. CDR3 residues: CASSQDRDHDEQFF. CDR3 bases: TGTGCCAGCTCGCAAGACAGGGATCACGATGAGCAGTTCTTC.

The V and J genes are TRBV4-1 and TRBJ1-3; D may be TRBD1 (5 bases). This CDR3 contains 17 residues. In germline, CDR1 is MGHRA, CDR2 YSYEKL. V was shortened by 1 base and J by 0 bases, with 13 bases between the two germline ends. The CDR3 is CASSQGVQGSSGNTIYF. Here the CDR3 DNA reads TGCGCCAGCAGCCAAGGGGTCCAGGGTAGCTCTGGAAACACCATATATTTT.

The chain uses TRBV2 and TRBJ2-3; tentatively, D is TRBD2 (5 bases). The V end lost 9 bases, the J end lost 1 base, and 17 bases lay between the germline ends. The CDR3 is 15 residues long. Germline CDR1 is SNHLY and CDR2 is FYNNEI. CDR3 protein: CASVLEAGRTDTQYF. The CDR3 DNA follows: TGTGCCAGTGTCCTGGAGGCTGGTCGCACAGATACGCAGTATTTT.

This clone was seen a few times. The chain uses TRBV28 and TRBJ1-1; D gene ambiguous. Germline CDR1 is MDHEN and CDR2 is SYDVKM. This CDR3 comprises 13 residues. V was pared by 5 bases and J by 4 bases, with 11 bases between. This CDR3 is CASSPPPGTEAFF. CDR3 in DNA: TGTGCCAGCAGTCCTCCCCCAGGCACTGAAGCTTTCTTT.

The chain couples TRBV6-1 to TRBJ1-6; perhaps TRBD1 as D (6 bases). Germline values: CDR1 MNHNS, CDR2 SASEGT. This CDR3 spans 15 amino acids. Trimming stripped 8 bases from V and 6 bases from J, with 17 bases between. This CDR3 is CASAIQGTLNSPLHF. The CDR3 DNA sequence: TGTGCCAGCGCAATACAGGGAACTCTTAATTCACCCCTCCACTTT.

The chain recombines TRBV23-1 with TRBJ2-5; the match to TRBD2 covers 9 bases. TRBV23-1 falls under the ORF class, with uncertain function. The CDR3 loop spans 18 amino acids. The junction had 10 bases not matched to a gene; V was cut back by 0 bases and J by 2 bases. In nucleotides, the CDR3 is TGCGCCAGCAGTCAATCCCGGTATGTAGCGGGGGTACAAGAGACCCAGTACTTC. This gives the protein CASSQSRYVAGVQETQYF.

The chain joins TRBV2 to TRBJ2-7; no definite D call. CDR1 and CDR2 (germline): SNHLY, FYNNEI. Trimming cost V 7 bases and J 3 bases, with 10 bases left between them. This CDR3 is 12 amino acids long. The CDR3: CASNYRNYEQYF. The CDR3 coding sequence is TGTGCCAGCAATTACAGAAACTACGAGCAGTACTTC. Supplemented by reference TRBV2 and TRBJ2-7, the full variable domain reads EPEVTQTPSHQVTQMGQEVILRCVPISNHLYFYWYRQILGQKVEFLVSFYNNEISEKSEIFDDQFSVERPDGSNFTLKIRSTKLEDSAMYFCASNYRNYEQYFGPGTRLTVT.

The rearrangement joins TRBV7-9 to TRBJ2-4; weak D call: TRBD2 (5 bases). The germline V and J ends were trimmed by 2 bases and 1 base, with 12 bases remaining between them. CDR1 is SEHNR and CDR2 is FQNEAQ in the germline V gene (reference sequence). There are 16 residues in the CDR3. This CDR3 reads CASSLNAGGAKNIQYF. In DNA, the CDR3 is TGTGCCAGCAGCTTAAACGCAGGCGGGGCCAAAAACATTCAGTACTTC.

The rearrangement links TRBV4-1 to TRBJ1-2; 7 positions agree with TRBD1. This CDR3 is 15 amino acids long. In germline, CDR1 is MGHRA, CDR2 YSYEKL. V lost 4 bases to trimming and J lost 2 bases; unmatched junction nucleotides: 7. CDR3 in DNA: TGCGCCAGCAGCCCTCGGACAGGCTCAAACTATGGCTACACCTTC. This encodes CASSPRTGSNYGYTF.

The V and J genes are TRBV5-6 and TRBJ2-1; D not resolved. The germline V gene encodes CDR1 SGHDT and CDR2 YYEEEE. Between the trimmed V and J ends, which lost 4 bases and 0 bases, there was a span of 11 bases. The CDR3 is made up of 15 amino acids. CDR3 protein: CASSPDTSSYNEQFF. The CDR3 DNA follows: TGTGCCAGCAGCCCCGACACGAGCTCCTACAATGAGCAGTTCTTC. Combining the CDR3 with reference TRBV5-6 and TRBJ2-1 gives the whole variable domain DAGVTQSPTHLIKTRGQQVTLRCSPKSGHDTVSWYQQALGQGPQFIFQYYEEEERQRGNFPDRFSGHQFPNYSSELNVNALLLGDSALYLCASSPDTSSYNEQFFGPGTRLTVL.

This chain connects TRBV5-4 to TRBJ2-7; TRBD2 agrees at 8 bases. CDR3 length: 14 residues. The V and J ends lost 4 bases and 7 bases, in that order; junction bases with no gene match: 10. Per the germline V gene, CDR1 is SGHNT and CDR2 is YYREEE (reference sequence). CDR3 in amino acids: CASSLGLGAREQYF. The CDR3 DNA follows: TGTGCCAGCAGCCTGGGACTAGGGGCGAGGGAGCAGTACTTC. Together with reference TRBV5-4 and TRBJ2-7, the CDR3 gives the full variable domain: ETGVTQSPTHLIKTRGQQVTLRCSSQSGHNTVSWYQQALGQGPQFIFQYYREEENGRGNFPPRFSGLQFPNYSSELNVNALELDDSALYLCASSLGLGAREQYFGPGTRLTVT.

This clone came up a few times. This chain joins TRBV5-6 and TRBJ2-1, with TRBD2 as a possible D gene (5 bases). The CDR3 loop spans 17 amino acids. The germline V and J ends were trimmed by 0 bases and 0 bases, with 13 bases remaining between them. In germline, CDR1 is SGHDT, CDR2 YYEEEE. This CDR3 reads CASSLAASWSSYNEQFF. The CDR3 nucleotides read TGTGCCAGCAGCTTGGCGGCTAGCTGGAGCTCCTACAATGAGCAGTTCTTC.